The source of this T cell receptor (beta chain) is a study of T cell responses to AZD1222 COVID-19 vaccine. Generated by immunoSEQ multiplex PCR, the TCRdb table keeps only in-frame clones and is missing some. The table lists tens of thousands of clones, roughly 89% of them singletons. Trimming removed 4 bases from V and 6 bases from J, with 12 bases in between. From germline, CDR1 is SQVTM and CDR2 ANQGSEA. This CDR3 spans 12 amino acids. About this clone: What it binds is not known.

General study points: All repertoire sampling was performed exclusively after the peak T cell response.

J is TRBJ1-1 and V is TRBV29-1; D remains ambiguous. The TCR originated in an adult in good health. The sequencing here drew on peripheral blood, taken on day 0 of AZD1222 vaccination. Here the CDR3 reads CSVVEGRAEAFF. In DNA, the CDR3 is TGCAGCGTTGTTGAAGGAAGAGCTGAAGCTTTCTTT.